Below, 5 T cell receptor beta chains from the same sample are listed, as sequenced in a study of cytotoxic CD8 clonotypes in ibrutinib-treated CLL (dated by TCRdb to the early 2020s). In light of the paper, this sample's time point label describes: about twelve months on ibrutinib. The protocol used for the library was the immunoSEQ multiplex PCR assay. As stored in TCRdb, this immuneACCESS dataset retains in-frame rearrangements with V and J assigned. A fraction of the clones does not appear; measured against another copy, unresolved V genes explain less than half of the discrepancy, and the remainder lacks a known reason. This sample comprises 200,000 or so clones, 65% to 80% of them detected only once. The leading ten clones occupy approximately 6.3% of the sample. The specimen comprised PBMCs, sampled after 12 months of ibrutinib treatment. The receptors here all came from a human donor with chronic lymphocytic leukemia.

The V call is TRBV18, the J call TRBJ1-3, with a possible D match to TRBD1 (6 bases). The CDR3 is 13 residues long. Germline loops: CDR1 KGHSH, CDR2 LQKENI. V was clipped by 6 bases and J by 1 base, with 7 bases between them. CDR3 nucleotide sequence: TGTGCCAGCTCCACAGGGTCTGGAAACACCATATATTTT. This translates into CASSTGSGNTIYF.

The table lists this clone with a count of one. V and J are TRBV5-8 and TRBJ2-3; 8 nucleotides line up with TRBD1. The CDR3 is made up of 18 amino acids. The trim removed 0 bases at V and 3 bases at J, leaving 12 bases unmatched. Germline V lookup: CDR1 SGHTS, CDR2 YDEGEE. Here the CDR3 reads CASSLERVQGAGTDTQYF. The CDR3 DNA reads as TGTGCCAGCAGCTTGGAGCGGGTCCAGGGGGCGGGGACAGATACGCAGTATTTT.

The V gene is TRBV27, the J gene TRBJ2-7; 9 positions match TRBD1. Germline-derived CDR1 and CDR2 are MNHEY and SMNVEV (reference sequence). The V segment lost 2 bases and the J segment 4 bases; nucleotides outside the gene matches: 3. This CDR3 region has 14 residues. The CDR3 nucleotides read TGTGCCAGCAGTTTAAAGGGACAGGGATACGAGCAGTACTTC. This gives the protein CASSLKGQGYEQYF.

V is TRBV7-8 and J is TRBJ1-5; 9 bases are a match to TRBD1. The CDR3 runs to 19 residues. V dropped 4 bases and J dropped 0; count of bases not matched to a gene: 13. CDR1 SGHVS and CDR2 FQNEAQ come from the germline V gene. Written as DNA, the CDR3 is TGTGCCAGCAGCTCACTATACTCGAGGACAGGGGCTAGCAATCAGCCCCAGCATTTT. It specifies CASSSLYSRTGASNQPQHF.

The V gene is TRBV7-9, the J gene TRBJ1-1; D is ambiguous. V was pared by 5 bases and J by 1 base, with 8 bases between. Germline CDR1 reads SEHNR; CDR2 reads FQNEAQ (reference sequence). CDR3 length: 13 amino acids. The CDR3 spells CASSLQTNTEAFF. CDR3 nucleotide sequence: TGTGCCAGCAGCCTCCAAACGAACACTGAAGCTTTCTTT.